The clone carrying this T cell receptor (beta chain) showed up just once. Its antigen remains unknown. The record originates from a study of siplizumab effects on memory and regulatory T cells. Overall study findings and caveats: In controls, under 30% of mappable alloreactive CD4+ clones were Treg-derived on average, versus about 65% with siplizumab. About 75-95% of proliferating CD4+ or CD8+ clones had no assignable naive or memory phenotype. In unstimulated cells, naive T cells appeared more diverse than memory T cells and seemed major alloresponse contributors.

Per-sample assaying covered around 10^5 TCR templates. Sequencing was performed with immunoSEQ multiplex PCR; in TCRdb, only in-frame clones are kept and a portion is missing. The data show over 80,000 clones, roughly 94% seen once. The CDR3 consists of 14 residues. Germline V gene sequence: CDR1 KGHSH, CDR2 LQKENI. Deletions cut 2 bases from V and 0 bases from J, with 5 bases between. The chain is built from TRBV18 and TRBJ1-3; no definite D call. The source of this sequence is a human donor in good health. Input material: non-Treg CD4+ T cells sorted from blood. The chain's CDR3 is CASSPLPSGNTIYF. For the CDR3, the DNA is TGTGCCAGCTCACCATTACCCTCTGGAAACACCATATATTTT.